The 8 T cell receptor beta chains listed next were all sequenced from one sample in a study of cytomegalovirus exposure and HLA in healthy donors. A multiplex PCR was run with 60 Vbeta primers and 13 Jbeta primers. Sequencing used immunoSEQ multiplex PCR; TCRdb keeps in-frame clones, though not all of them. Among 170,000 or so clones listed, about 78% were seen once. The specimen sequenced was PBMCs. Receptors were obtained from a man in his sixties in good health and CMV-seronegative.

This clone has a handful of counts. The rearrangement uses TRBV27 and TRBJ2-2; D perhaps matches TRBD2 (5 bases). Per the germline V gene, CDR1 is MNHEY and CDR2 is SMNVEV (reference sequence). The V and J ends lost 5 bases and 6 bases respectively, with 10 bases between them. The CDR3 length is 13 residues. The CDR3 DNA sequence: TGTGCCAGCAGTCCTTCGAGGGCCGGGGAGCTGTTTTTT. Its protein is CASSPSRAGELFF.

V gene TRBV4-1 combines with J gene TRBJ1-1; no reliable D call. CDR1 and CDR2 (germline): MGHRA, YSYEKL. The V end lost 0 bases, the J end lost 3 bases, and 14 bases lay between the germline ends. This CDR3 comprises 16 residues. The CDR3 DNA reads TGCGCCAGCAGCCAAGACAAAGGATACGGGGACACTGAAGCTTTCTTT. It specifies CASSQDKGYGDTEAFF.

The J gene is TRBJ2-7, the V gene TRBV28, with 8 bases that match TRBD2. Germline V gene data show CDR1 as MDHEN and CDR2 as SYDVKM. J lost 0 bases, V lost 6 bases, and 10 bases had no gene match. CDR3 length: 16 residues. The CDR3 is CASRKHDGGGSYEQYF. CDR3 nucleotides: TGTGCCAGCAGGAAACACGACGGGGGGGGCTCCTACGAGCAGTACTTC.

This chain uses TRBV9 with TRBJ1-5; D is perhaps TRBD1 (5 bases). V lost 7 bases, J lost 1 base, and 12 bases lay in between. The CDR3 runs to 14 residues. Germline-derived CDR1 and CDR2 are SGDLS and YYNGEE. CDR3 in amino acids: CASAQGMSNQPQHF. DNA of the CDR3: TGTGCCAGCGCCCAGGGAATGAGCAATCAGCCCCAGCATTTT.

V and J are TRBV12-5 and TRBJ2-3; 9 bases fit TRBD2. From germline, CDR1 is LGHNT and CDR2 FRNRAP. Trimming removed 0 bases from V and 2 bases from J; junction bases left unmatched: 6. The CDR3 covers 17 residues. CDR3 in amino acids: CASGLVLAGALTDTQYF. The CDR3 DNA sequence: TGTGCTAGTGGTTTGGTATTAGCGGGGGCCCTCACAGATACGCAGTATTTT.

This clone has only a few counts. This sequence joins TRBV10-3 and TRBJ2-3; TRBD1 aligns across 8 bases. J gave up 4 bases and V 2 bases, and 5 bases lay outside the gene matches. This CDR3 region has 15 residues. Germline V gene sequence: CDR1 ENHRY, CDR2 SYGVKD. The CDR3 protein is CAISEPTGVADTQYF. The CDR3 nucleotides read TGTGCCATCAGTGAGCCGACAGGGGTGGCAGATACGCAGTATTTT.

The rearrangement links TRBV19 to TRBJ1-1; 8 nucleotides align to TRBD1. There are 15 residues in the CDR3. Germline CDR1 reads LNHDA; CDR2 reads SQIVND (reference sequence). V shed 7 bases, J shed 0 bases, and the junction held 7 bases outside the gene matches. For the CDR3, the DNA is TGTGCCAGTACGCCAGGGGGCGCGGTGAACACTGAAGCTTTCTTT. This encodes CASTPGGAVNTEAFF.

The chain uses TRBV6-6 and TRBJ1-1; 7 nucleotides line up with TRBD1. The CDR3 has 15 amino acids. The junction had 8 bases not matched to a gene; V was cut back by 4 bases and J by 3 bases. CDR1 and CDR2 (germline): MNHNY, SVGAGI (reference sequence). The CDR3 loop is CASSCGEGADTEAFF. The CDR3 coding sequence is TGTGCCAGCAGTTGCGGAGAGGGGGCTGACACTGAAGCTTTCTTT.